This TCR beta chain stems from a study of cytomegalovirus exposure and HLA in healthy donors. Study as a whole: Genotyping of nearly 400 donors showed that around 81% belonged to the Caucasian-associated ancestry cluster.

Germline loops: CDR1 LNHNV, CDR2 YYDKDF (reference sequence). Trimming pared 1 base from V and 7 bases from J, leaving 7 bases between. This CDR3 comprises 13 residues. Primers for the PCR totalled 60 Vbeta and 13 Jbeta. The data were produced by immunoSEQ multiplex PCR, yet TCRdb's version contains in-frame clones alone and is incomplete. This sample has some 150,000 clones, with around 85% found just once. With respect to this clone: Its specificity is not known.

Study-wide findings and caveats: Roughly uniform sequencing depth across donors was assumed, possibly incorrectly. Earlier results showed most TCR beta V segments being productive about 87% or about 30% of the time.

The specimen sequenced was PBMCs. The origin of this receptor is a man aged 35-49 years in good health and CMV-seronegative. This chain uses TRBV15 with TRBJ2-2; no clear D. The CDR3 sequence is CATSRVRFGELFF. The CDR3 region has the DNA TGTGCCACCAGCAGAGTGCGTTTCGGGGAGCTGTTTTTT.